The entry below describes one T cell receptor beta chain. Its specificity is unknown. Unique molecular identifiers tagged every individual TCR cDNA molecule. Using its own MiXCR run on the 5' RACE reads, TCRdb lists one record per CDR3 protein. The sample lists 40,000 to 55,000 distinct CDR3 sequences, roughly 13% occurring once. These data belong to a study of spatial heterogeneity in lung cancer. Background on the study: TCR and UMI combinations that were unique each appeared, on average, more than ten times in raw reads. Study-level findings and limits: TCRs found ubiquitously expanded in tumor appeared in blood more at resection than at follow-up.

The time point here: sample taken at primary tumor resection. No cells were sorted before sequencing. The whole RNA sequenced was extracted from tumor, nontumor lung or frozen PBMC. Samples came from approximately 65 TRACERx patients with untreated early-stage lung cancer. The material sequenced was PBMCs, taken at surgery. This receptor was taken from a male donor with early-stage non-small cell lung cancer.

CDR3 DNA: TGTGCCATCAGGCAGGGGGCCGGAGAGACCCAGTACTTC. Its protein is CAIRQGAGETQYF. V is TRBV10-3 and J is TRBJ2-5; the match to TRBD1 covers 8 bases. Trimming took 6 bases from V and 4 from J; bases not matched to a gene: 4. The CDR3 is 13 amino acids. The germline V gene has CDR1 ENHRY and CDR2 SYGVKD.